This T cell receptor (beta chain) was identified during a study of blood T cell repertoires in COVID-19. At the level of the study: COVID-19 samples, acute and convalescent, were from the United States, Italy and Spain.

The ends were cut back, 0 bases at V and 0 bases at J, with 12 bases in the middle. Germline V gene sequence: CDR1 MGHRA, CDR2 YSYEKL. The CDR3 consists of 17 residues. In the authors' methods: Estimation of nucleated cell counts was performed using reference gene primer amplification. Some clones are missing from TCRdb's copy, which holds only in-frame ones; the method was immunoSEQ multiplex PCR. That table is the source of V, J and clone size, and D and trimming were worked out from the DNA. This repertoire shows approximately 500,000 clones, roughly 90% found once; its top ten account for about 1.7%. Participants spanned ages about 18 to 90 years and resided in 24 US areas.

This TCR came from a woman aged 40 to 50 who had recovered from COVID-19. The V gene is TRBV4-1, the J gene TRBJ1-5; maybe TRBD1 (5 bases). Material for sequencing was PBMCs or T cells enriched from blood (not recorded which). The CDR3: CASSQESGVYSNQPQHF. DNA of the CDR3: TGCGCCAGCAGCCAAGAATCGGGGGTTTATAGCAATCAGCCCCAGCATTTT.